A single TCR beta chain is shown here with its context. Its antigen remains unknown. The PCR made use of 60 Vbeta and 13 Jbeta primers. The method was immunoSEQ multiplex PCR; TCRdb's version includes in-frame clones alone and lacks a portion of them. This table holds 130,000 to 150,000 clones, over 60% found once. The record originates from a study of cytomegalovirus exposure and HLA in healthy donors. Across the study: Falling in the Caucasian-associated ancestry cluster were 80% to 90% of 350 to 400 genotyped donors.

Study outcomes and limitations: Later work found most CMV-associated TCR beta chains apparently HLA-restricted. When a later analysis was performed, an Asian-associated ancestry cluster reportedly had fewer N-insertions than the roughly 670-donor mean.

Germline CDR1 and CDR2: SGHVS and FQNEAQ. Trimming removed 5 bases from V and 5 bases from J; junction bases left unmatched: 10. There are 16 residues in the CDR3. The sequencing sample was made of PBMCs. The source is a woman between 40 and 50 years old in good health and CMV-seronegative. The chain is built from TRBV7-8 and TRBJ2-5, with TRBD1 identical over 11 bases. CDR3 sequence: CASSPRTGGKIETQYF. In nucleotides, the CDR3 is TGTGCCAGCAGCCCCCGGACAGGGGGCAAGATCGAGACCCAGTACTTC.